This T cell receptor beta chain was retrieved from a study of blood T cell repertoires in COVID-19. Across the whole study: Some COVID-19 samples were acute and others convalescent; all came from the United States, Italy and Spain.

This clone appeared once. How the authors handled the data: How many nucleated cells were present was estimated from reference gene primer amplification. Profiling relied on immunoSEQ multiplex PCR, and the TCRdb table lists in-frame clones only, not all of them. V, J and clone size derive from that table, while D and trimming were established from the DNA sequence. The repertoire holds approximately 240,000 clones, with approximately 87% as singletons. The receptor was derived from a woman between 45 and 65 years old in a cohort exposed to, infected with or recovered from COVID-19 (not recorded which). Input material: PBMCs or T cells enriched from blood (not recorded which).

CDR3 sequence reads: CASSSGTASYYGYTF. The CDR3 DNA follows: TGTGCCAGCAGTTCCGGGACAGCATCTTACTATGGCTACACCTTC. This chain links TRBV6-2 or TRBV6-3 with TRBJ1-2; TRBD1 agrees at 7 bases. V lost 4 bases and J lost 3; bases outside the gene matches: 8. Germline V lookup: CDR1 MNHEY, CDR2 SVGEGT. The CDR3 loop spans 15 amino acids.